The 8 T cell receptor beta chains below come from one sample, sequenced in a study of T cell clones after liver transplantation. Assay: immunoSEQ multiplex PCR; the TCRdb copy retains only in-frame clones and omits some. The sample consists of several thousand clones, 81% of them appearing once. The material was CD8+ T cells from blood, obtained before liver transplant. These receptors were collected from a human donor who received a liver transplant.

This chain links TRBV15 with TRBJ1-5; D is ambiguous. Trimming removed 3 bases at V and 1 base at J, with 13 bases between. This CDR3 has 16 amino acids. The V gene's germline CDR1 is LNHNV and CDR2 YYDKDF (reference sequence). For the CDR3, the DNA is TGTGCCACCAGCAGGGAAGCCTTACGAAGCAATCAGCCCCAGCATTTT. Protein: CATSREALRSNQPQHF.

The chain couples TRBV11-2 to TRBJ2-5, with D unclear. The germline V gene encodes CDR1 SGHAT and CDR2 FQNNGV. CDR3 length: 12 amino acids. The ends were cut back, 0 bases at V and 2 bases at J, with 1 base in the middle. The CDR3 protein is CASSLEQETQYF. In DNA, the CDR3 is TGTGCCAGCAGCTTAGAGCAAGAGACCCAGTACTTC.

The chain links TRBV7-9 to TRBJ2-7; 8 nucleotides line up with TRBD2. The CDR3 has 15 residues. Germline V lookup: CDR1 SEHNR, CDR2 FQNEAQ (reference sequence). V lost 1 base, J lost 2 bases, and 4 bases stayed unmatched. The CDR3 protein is CASSLETSVTYEQYF. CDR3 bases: TGTGCCAGCAGCTTAGAGACTAGCGTGACCTACGAGCAGTACTTC.

CDR3 in DNA: TGTGCCAGTAGTATAGATCGCACTCTTGATGGCTACACCTTC. Translation gives CASSIDRTLDGYTF. The J gene is TRBJ1-2, the V gene TRBV19; the D is unclear. Trimming stripped 0 bases from V and 6 bases from J, with 11 bases between. CDR1 LNHDA and CDR2 SQIVND come from the germline V gene (reference sequence). The CDR3 is 14 residues long.

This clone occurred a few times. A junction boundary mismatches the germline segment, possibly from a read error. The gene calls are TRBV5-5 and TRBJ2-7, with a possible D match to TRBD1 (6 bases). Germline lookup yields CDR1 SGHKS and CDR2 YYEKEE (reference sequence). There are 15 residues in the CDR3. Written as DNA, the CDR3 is TGCGCCAGCAGCCAAGATAGGGGGAGCTCCTACGAGCAGTACTTC. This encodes CASSQDRGSSYEQYF.

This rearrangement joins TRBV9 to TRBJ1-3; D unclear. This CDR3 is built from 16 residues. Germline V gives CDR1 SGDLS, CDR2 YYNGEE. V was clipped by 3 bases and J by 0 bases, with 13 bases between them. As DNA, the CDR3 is TGTGCCAGCAGCGACCAAATGTGGATCTCTGGAAACACCATATATTTT. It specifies CASSDQMWISGNTIYF. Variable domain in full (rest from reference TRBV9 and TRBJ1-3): DSGVTQTPKHLITATGQRVTLRCSPRSGDLSVYWYQQSLDQGLQFLIQYYNGEERAKGNILERFSAQQFPDLHSELNLSSLELGDSALYFCASSDQMWISGNTIYFGEGSWLTVV.

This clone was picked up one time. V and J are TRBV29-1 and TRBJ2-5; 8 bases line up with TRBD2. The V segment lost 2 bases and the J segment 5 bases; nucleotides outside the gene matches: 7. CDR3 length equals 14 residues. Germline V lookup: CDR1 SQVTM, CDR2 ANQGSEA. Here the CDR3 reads CSVELSGRIETQYF. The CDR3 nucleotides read TGCAGCGTTGAACTCAGCGGGAGAATCGAGACCCAGTACTTC.

The chain's CDR3 is CASSQDQFYGYTF. In DNA, the CDR3 is TGCGCCAGCAGCCAAGACCAGTTTTATGGCTACACCTTC. V gene TRBV4-3 combines with J gene TRBJ1-2; unclear D gene. The germline V gene has CDR1 LGHNA and CDR2 YSLEER. The CDR3 sequence is 13 residues long. V gave up 0 bases and J gave up 5 bases, with 7 bases separating them.